This T cell receptor beta chain comes out of a study of response to subunit inactivated influenza vaccine. Study results and caveats: Authors suggested seasonal influenza vaccinations each recruit few new T cells.

This clonotype has only a few counts. Its antigen is currently unknown. The CDR3 length is 18 residues. Trimming at V came to 4 bases and at J to 5 bases, leaving 15 bases not matched to a gene. Germline assignment: CDR1 LGHNA and CDR2 YSLEER. TCRdb re-called the RT-PCR reads with MiXCR, one entry per CDR3 protein. The sample holds about 190,000 distinct CDR3 sequences, roughly 14% seen once. The rearrangement uses TRBV4-3 and TRBJ2-1; 9 nucleotides line up with TRBD1. The sequence derives from a man between 45 and 60 years old who received an inactivated influenza vaccine. The starting material was CD8+ T cells sorted from PBMCs, obtained more than 4 days after vaccination. CDR3 DNA sequence: TGCGCCAGCAGCCGAGAACTAGCCGGGACAGGGTCGGACAATGAGCAGTTCTTC. Its translation: CASSRELAGTGSDNEQFF.